This record covers a single T cell receptor (beta chain). This sample was included in a study of identical twins' blood T cells. The overall study: Some 48 million reads came from some 12 libraries, six alpha, six beta.

This CDR3 is 15 amino acids long. The V and J ends lost 4 bases and 0 bases respectively, with 13 bases between them. CDR1 DFQATT and CDR2 SNEGSKA come from the germline V gene (reference sequence). TCR cDNA libraries were made from RNA using a previously described, modified protocol. As handled by the study authors: Each library had about 2 to 4 million CDR3 reads and about 95,000 to nearly 550,000 clonotypes. TCRdb passed the 5' RACE reads through MiXCR, listing each CDR3 protein once. The V and J calls, along with clone size, are taken from TCRdb and not from the paper's own processing. The sample holds 300,000 to 450,000 distinct CDR3 sequences, roughly 30% seen once. The donors were healthy female monozygous twins, three pairs in total.

This TCR was sampled from a woman aged 18-50 years in good health. The V call is TRBV20-1, the J call TRBJ2-1; a possible D gene is TRBD2 (6 bases). The specimen sequenced was PBMCs. The CDR3 coding sequence is TGCAGTGCTACCTTGGGACTTAGCTCCTACAATGAGCAGTTCTTC. Encoded protein: CSATLGLSSYNEQFF.